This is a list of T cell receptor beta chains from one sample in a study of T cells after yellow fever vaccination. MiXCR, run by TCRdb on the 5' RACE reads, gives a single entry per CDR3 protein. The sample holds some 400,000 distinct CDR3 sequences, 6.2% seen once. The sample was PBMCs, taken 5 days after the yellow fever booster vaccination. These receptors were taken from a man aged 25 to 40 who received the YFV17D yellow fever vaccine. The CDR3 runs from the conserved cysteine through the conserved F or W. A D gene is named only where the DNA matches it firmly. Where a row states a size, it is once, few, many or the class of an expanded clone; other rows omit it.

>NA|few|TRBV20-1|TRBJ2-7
CSARVSGNTPREQYF
TGCAGTGCTAGAGTTAGCGGAAATACTCCTAGGGAGCAGTACTTC
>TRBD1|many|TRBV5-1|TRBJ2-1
CASSRDRGGNEQFF
TGCGCCAGCAGCCGGGACAGGGGTGGCAATGAGCAGTTCTTC
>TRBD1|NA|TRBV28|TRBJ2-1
CASSSTGTGGRNEQFF
TGTGCCAGCAGTTCAACCGGGACAGGGGGTCGCAATGAGCAGTTCTTC
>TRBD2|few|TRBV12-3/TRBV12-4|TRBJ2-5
CASSLAGLAGGETQYF
TGTGCCAGCAGTTTAGCGGGACTAGCGGGAGGAGAGACCCAGTACTTC
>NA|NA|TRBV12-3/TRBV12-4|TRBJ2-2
CASSFSPLSGFF
TGTGCCAGCAGTTTTTCCCCGTTGAGTGGGTTTTTT
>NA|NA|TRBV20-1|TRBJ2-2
CCAQSPGLVNTGELFF
TGCTGTGCTCAGTCCCCGGGGTTAGTTAACACCGGGGAGCTGTTTTTT
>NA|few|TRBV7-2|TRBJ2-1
CASSPMSSYNEQFF
TGTGCCAGCAGCCCCATGAGTTCCTACAATGAGCAGTTCTTC
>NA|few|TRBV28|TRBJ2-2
CASSFFWGMAAETANTGELFF
TGTGCCAGCAGTTTCTTCTGGGGAATGGCAGCAGAGACCGCGAACACCGGGGAGCTGTTTTTT
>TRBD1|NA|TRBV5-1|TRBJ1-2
CASSLDRGDWSYTF
TGCGCCAGCAGCTTGGACAGGGGAGATTGGAGCTACACCTTC
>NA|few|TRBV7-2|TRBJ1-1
CASSFGSMNTEAFF
TGTGCCAGCAGCTTTGGCAGTATGAACACTGAAGCTTTCTTT
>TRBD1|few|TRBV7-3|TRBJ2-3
CASSLWGQSDTQYF
TGTGCCAGCAGCTTATGGGGACAGTCAGATACGCAGTATTTT
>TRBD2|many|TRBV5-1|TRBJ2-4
CASSFLGTGASASGPGEYF
TGCGCCAGCAGCTTTCTTGGGACTGGGGCCTCGGCTAGCGGGCCGGGAGAGTACTTC
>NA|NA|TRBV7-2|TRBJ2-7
CASSQGAGQGYEQYF
TGTGCCAGCAGCCAAGGGGCCGGCCAGGGGTACGAGCAGTACTTC
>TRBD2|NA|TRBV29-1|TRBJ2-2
CSVCRDVAGTGELFF
TGCAGCGTCTGTAGGGATGTAGCGGGAACCGGGGAGCTGTTTTTT
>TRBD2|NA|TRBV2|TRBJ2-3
CACSNPGTSGRFTDTQYF
TGTGCCTGCAGTAACCCCGGGACTAGCGGGAGGTTCACAGATACGCAGTATTTT
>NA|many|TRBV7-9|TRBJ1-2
CASSSSVDYGYTF
TGTGCCAGCAGTTCGTCGGTCGACTATGGCTACACCTTC
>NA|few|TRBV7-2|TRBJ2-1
CASSPASTRNEQFF
TGTGCCAGCAGCCCTGCCTCAACACGCAATGAGCAGTTCTTC
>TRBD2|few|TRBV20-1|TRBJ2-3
CSARGQREFTDTQYF
TGCAGTGCTAGAGGGCAGCGGGAGTTTACAGATACGCAGTATTTT
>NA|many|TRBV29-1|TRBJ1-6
CSRVDGKNSPLHF
TGCAGCAGGGTGGACGGAAAGAATTCACCCCTCCACTTT
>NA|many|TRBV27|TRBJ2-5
CASRKRDRETQYF
TGTGCCAGCCGAAAAAGGGATCGGGAGACCCAGTACTTC
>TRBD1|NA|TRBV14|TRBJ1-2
CASSQGTGINYGYTF
TGTGCCAGCAGCCAAGGGACAGGGATCAACTATGGCTACACCTTC
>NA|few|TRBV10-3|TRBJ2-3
CAISSSADTQYF
TGTGCCATCAGCTCCTCTGCAGATACGCAGTATTTT
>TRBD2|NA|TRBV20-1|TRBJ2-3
CSATTLAGWADTQYF
TGCAGTGCTACCACCCTAGCGGGATGGGCAGATACGCAGTATTTT
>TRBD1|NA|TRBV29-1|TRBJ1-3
CSVGGTGSSSGNTIYF
TGCAGCGTCGGGGGGACAGGGTCGAGCTCTGGAAACACCATATATTTT